Presented here are 12 T cell receptor beta chains from one specimen sequenced in a study of blood T cell repertoires in COVID-19. Sequencing used immunoSEQ multiplex PCR; TCRdb keeps in-frame clones, though not all of them. Of 180,000 or so clones in the sample, 82% were seen once. The sample comprised PBMCs or T cells enriched from blood (not recorded which). The receptor set was obtained from a man between 50 and 59 years old who had recovered from COVID-19.

V gene TRBV12-3 or TRBV12-4 combines with J gene TRBJ2-7; D may be TRBD2 (5 bases). This CDR3 is built from 12 residues. V shed 7 bases and J shed 2 bases, with 9 bases lying between them. The CDR3 reads CASTGSTYEQYF. CDR3 sequence (DNA): TGTGCCAGCACGGGGAGTACCTACGAGCAGTACTTC.

The rearrangement uses TRBV29-1 and TRBJ2-7; 8 nucleotides match TRBD1. This CDR3 is 12 amino acids long. With V trimmed by 3 bases and J by 7 bases, 5 bases remained unmatched. Germline CDR1 reads SQVTM; CDR2 reads ANQGSEA. The CDR3 DNA reads as TGCAGCGTTGACCAGGGGGCTCGGGAGCAGTACTTC. Its translation is CSVDQGAREQYF.

This sequence joins TRBV5-1 and TRBJ1-6, with 10 bases identical to TRBD1. With V trimmed by 2 bases and J by 5 bases, 10 bases remained unmatched. The CDR3 runs 18 residues. Germline CDR1 reads SGHRS; CDR2 reads YFSETQ. CDR3 residues: CASSFTGQGVFDNSPLHF. In DNA, the CDR3 is TGCGCCAGCAGCTTTACCGGACAGGGGGTATTCGATAATTCACCCCTCCACTTT.

This clone was seen many times. The chain carries TRBV5-1 and TRBJ2-3, with D possibly being TRBD1 (6 bases). Trimming shortened V by 4 bases and J by 0 bases, and 15 bases separated the two germline ends. The CDR3 is 16 amino acids. The germline V gene has CDR1 SGHRS and CDR2 YFSETQ. The CDR3 region is CASSINAGDSTDTQYF. The CDR3 DNA sequence: TGCGCCAGCAGCATAAATGCAGGGGACAGCACAGATACGCAGTATTTT.

V and J are TRBV3-1 (or the pseudogene TRBV3-2) and TRBJ2-7; 8 nucleotides agree with TRBD1. There are 17 residues in the CDR3. The V gene end was trimmed by 5 bases and the J gene end by 3 bases; junction bases not matched to a gene: 15. Germline lookup yields CDR1 LGHDT and CDR2 YNNKEL (reference sequence). Here the CDR3 reads CASSSQMTGEALYEQYF. CDR3 nucleotide sequence: TGTGCCAGCAGCTCGCAGATGACAGGGGAGGCCCTCTACGAGCAGTACTTC.

V gene TRBV11-3 combines with J gene TRBJ1-1; unclear D gene. Germline CDR1 and CDR2: SGHNT and YENEEA. This CDR3 is 13 amino acids long. The V end lost 5 bases, the J end lost 2 bases, and 9 bases lay between the germline ends. This CDR3 is CASSARTNTEAFF. CDR3 DNA: TGTGCCAGCAGCGCTCGTACAAACACTGAAGCTTTCTTT.

The chain couples TRBV7-2 to TRBJ2-5; 13 bases match TRBD2. The germline V gene has CDR1 SGHTA and CDR2 FQGNSA. The CDR3 is 17 residues long. Germline trimming cut 3 bases from V and 2 bases from J; bases unmatched to any gene: 6. CDR3 sequence reads: CASSFRTSGGTQETQYF. CDR3 nucleotide sequence: TGTGCCAGCAGCTTCCGGACTAGCGGGGGCACACAAGAGACCCAGTACTTC.

The chain recombines TRBV30 with TRBJ2-3; D may be TRBD1 (5 bases). Germline loops: CDR1 GTSNPN, CDR2 SVGIG (reference sequence). V was shortened by 8 bases and J by 0 bases, with 15 bases between the two germline ends. The CDR3 consists of 14 residues. DNA for the CDR3: TGTGCCGGACAAGAAGCGTCAAGCACAGATACGCAGTATTTT. It is translated as CAGQEASSTDTQYF.

This chain joins TRBV11-1 and TRBJ2-5, with a tentative D call TRBD2 (5 bases). The ends were cut back, 1 base at V and 9 bases at J, with 15 bases in the middle. CDR1 and CDR2 from the germline V gene are SGHAT and FQDESV (reference sequence). The CDR3 runs to 14 residues. In nucleotides, the CDR3 is TGTGCCAGCAGCTTAGACCCTAACCCCGGGGCCCAGTACTTC. Protein: CASSLDPNPGAQYF.

The J gene is TRBJ2-2, the V gene TRBV7-6; a weak D match, TRBD2 (6 bases). This CDR3 spans 15 amino acids. Germline CDR1 and CDR2: SGHVS and FNYEAQ. The V and J ends lost 2 bases and 4 bases respectively, with 11 bases between them. CDR3 nucleotides: TGTGCCAGCAGCTTAAGTGGAGGGTCCACCGGGGAGCTGTTTTTT. Protein sequence: CASSLSGGSTGELFF.

The genes are TRBV19 and TRBJ2-7; TRBD2 matches 12 bases. This CDR3 contains 15 residues. V shed 5 bases and J 3 bases; nucleotides not matched to a gene: 5. CDR1 and CDR2 (germline): LNHDA, SQIVND (reference sequence). The CDR3 bases are TGTGCCAGTAGTGGTCCTAGCGGGAGGGGCTACGAGCAGTACTTC. Translation: CASSGPSGRGYEQYF.

Comments on this clone: Germline and junction disagree at one end, which may indicate a read error. The gene calls are TRBV3-1 (or the pseudogene TRBV3-2) and TRBJ2-7, with D perhaps matching TRBD2 (5 bases). There are 14 residues in the CDR3. The germline V gene has CDR1 LGHDT and CDR2 YNNKEL (reference sequence). CDR3 amino acids: CASSKDGDYYEQYF. As DNA, the CDR3 is TGTGCCAGCAGCAAAGACGGGGATTACTACGAGCAGTACTTC.